A single TCR beta chain is shown here with its context. The antigen is undetermined. This CDR3 is 14 amino acids long. Trimming took 6 bases from V and 9 from J, leaving 15 bases between them. Looked up from germline, CDR1 is MNHNY and CDR2 is SVGAGI (reference sequence). The PCR had 60 Vbeta and 13 Jbeta primers. Source study methods: Later, about 80 million unique TCR beta chains were counted in an analysis, and approximately 10 million of them were shared. TCRdb's table, derived via immunoSEQ multiplex PCR, lists solely in-frame clones and lacks some. That table is the source of V, J and clone size, and D and trimming were worked out from the DNA. The table lists 89,000 or so clones, 70% to 80% of them singletons. The data derive from a study of cytomegalovirus exposure and HLA in healthy donors. Study results and limitations: Rarity characterized most TCR sequences, yet some public TCRs appeared in many donors.

Each donor's status was that of a healthy bone marrow donor. The chain couples TRBV6-6 to TRBJ1-6; no reliable D call. This TCR derives from a man aged 18 to 30 in good health and CMV-seropositive. The specimen was PBMCs. The CDR3 sequence: CASSPQPRGSPLHF. CDR3 in DNA: TGTGCCAGCAGCCCCCAGCCACGAGGTTCACCCCTCCACTTT.